This TCR beta chain was found in a study of post-analysis software for immune sequencing data. Points from the study as a whole: When patients were compared with controls, five TRBV segments were more frequent, TRBV5-6, TRBV5-1 and TRBV20-1 among them. Patients with multiple sclerosis recorded significantly lower normalized Chao1 diversity than controls, the study found. Samples from one preparation batch, clustered by F measure, grouped strongly together.

Libraries were made from TCR beta cDNA, and they carried unique molecular identifiers. There were roughly 1 to 11 million T cells, and roughly 0.5 million cDNA molecules came from them. MiXCR was run by TCRdb on the PCR reads, yielding one entry per CDR3 protein. The sample lists 170,000 or so distinct CDR3 sequences; 30% were seen once. There are 15 residues in the CDR3. V was pared by 4 bases and J by 5 bases, with 18 bases between. Germline V gene sequence: CDR1 SGHRS, CDR2 YFSETQ. This clonotype was picked up a small number of times. Its matching antigen is unknown. The material sequenced was blood. The rearrangement links TRBV5-1 to TRBJ1-1, with D unresolved. This TCR derives from a girl aged 10 to 17 with multiple sclerosis. CDR3 loop: CASSPPAGMMTEAFF. The CDR3 DNA follows: TGCGCCAGCAGCCCGCCGGCCGGTATGATGACTGAAGCTTTCTTT. Full variable domain (remainder filled in from reference TRBV5-1 and TRBJ1-1): KAGVTQTPRYLIKTRGQQVTLSCSPISGHRSVSWYQQTPGQGLQFLFEYFSETQRNKGNFPGRFSGRQFSNSRSEMNVSTLELGDSALYLCASSPPAGMMTEAFFGQGTRLTVV.